This section outlines one TCR beta chain sequence together with its context. This record belongs to a study of blood T cell repertoires in COVID-19. Profiled with immunoSEQ multiplex PCR; TCRdb holds only in-frame clones, not every one. The data contain about 110,000 clones, 69% of them seen just once; the ten biggest clones take up approximately 6.2%. The origin of this receptor is a man of 80 years or more with acute or convalescent COVID-19. The sequencing input was peripheral blood.

DNA of the CDR3: TGTGCGAGACAGGGCTCCTACAATGAGCAGTTCTTC. It is translated as CARQGSYNEQFF. The gene calls are TRBV30 and TRBJ2-1; 7 bases fit TRBD1. Germline V gene lookup returns CDR1 GTSNPN and CDR2 SVGIG (reference sequence). The length of the CDR3 is 12 residues.